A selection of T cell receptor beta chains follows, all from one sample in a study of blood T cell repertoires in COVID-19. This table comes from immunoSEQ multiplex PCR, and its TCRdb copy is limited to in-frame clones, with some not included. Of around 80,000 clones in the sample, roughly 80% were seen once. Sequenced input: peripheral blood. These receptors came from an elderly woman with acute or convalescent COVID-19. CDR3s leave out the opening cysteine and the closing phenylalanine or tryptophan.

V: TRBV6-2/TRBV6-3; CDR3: ASSFGRGHQETQY
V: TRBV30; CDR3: AWKEVREIGYT
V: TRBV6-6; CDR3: ASGLEGYNEQF
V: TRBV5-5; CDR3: ASSNRQGGKDEQY
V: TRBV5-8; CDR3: ASSRGGRNEAF
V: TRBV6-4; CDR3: ASSDTGQPQH
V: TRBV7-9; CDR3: ASSANSGTSGGTQY
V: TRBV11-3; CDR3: ASSLATGLSYEQY
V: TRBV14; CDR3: ASSAGQGYEKLF
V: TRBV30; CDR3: AWSLGLSTGELF
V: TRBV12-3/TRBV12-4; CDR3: ASRGAGGTQY
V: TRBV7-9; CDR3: ASSPRTGGNTEAF
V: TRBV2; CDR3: ASSEGQGAGNSPLH
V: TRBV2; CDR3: ASTPDRMVAKNIQY
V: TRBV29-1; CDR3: SVPAGGYT
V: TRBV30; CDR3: AWRYRDRGGYT
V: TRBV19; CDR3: ASSFSRGGSYNEQF
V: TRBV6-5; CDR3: ASRNGQLYEQY
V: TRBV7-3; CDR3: ASSLIRRVSLRQSLNGYT
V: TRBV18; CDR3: ASSPPGQGNSPLH
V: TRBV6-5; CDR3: ASSYSQGMNEKLF
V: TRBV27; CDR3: ASWTGSTEAF
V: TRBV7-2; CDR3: ASSFPPGELF
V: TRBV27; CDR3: ASSTTGGLASEAF
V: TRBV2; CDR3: ASLDRNTEAF
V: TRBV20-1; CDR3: SASTGDLFNEQF
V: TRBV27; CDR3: ASKVRGLGGYT
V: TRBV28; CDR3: ASSLLAGANYGYT
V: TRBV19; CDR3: ASSIGGSGLPF
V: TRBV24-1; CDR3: ATSHAGATGELF
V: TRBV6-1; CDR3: ASSEGGVGNTIY
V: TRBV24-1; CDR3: ATSDLGQGTQETQY
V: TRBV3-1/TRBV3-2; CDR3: ASSQDTRGYT
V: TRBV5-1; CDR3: ASSPGDGGYT
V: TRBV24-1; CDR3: ATSDRTGANTGELF
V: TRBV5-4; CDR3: ASSSPGTGTGAFREQF
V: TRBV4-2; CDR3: ASSRPDGGGTYEQY
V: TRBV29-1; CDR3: SVDNQGGMNTEAF
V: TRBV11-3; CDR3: ASSLEGGSASPLH
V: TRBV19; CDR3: ASSIGLTDTQY
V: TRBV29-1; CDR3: SATRQGSSYEQY
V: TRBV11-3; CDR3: ASSLGGTSNEQF
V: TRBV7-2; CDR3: ASSPRLAGLHTDTQY
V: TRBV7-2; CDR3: ASSRGGGAVQPQH
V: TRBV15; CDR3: ATRTGGHEQY
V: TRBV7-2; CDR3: ASSLRGTGDHNEQY
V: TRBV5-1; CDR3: ASRPSTGGDGSEAF